These 17 T cell receptor beta chains originate from one sample sequenced in a study of T cell changes during pregnancy in multiple sclerosis. Produced via immunoSEQ multiplex PCR; TCRdb's table is partial and in-frame only. Here the sample spans under 130,000 clones, roughly nine tenths being singletons. The material was peripheral blood, obtained after pregnancy. All receptors come from a female donor with multiple sclerosis, enrolled in a pregnancy study.

The chain employs TRBV27 and TRBJ1-4; a possible D gene is TRBD1 (5 bases). The CDR3 spans 15 residues. Germline values: CDR1 MNHEY, CDR2 SMNVEV (reference sequence). V dropped 6 bases and J dropped 5 bases, with 16 bases sitting between them. CDR3 amino acids: CASSRLKGRNEKLFF. The CDR3 nucleotides read TGTGCCAGCAGCCGGTTAAAGGGGAGGAATGAAAAACTGTTTTTT.

V is TRBV30 and J is TRBJ2-7; weak D call: TRBD2 (6 bases). CDR3 length: 14 amino acids. The germline V gene has CDR1 GTSNPN and CDR2 SVGIG (reference sequence). Trimming took off 1 base at V and 4 bases at J, with 14 bases between the two ends. CDR3 nucleotides: TGTGCCTGGAGTGGTTTAGGGAGCGGGTACGAGCAGTACTTC. This encodes CAWSGLGSGYEQYF.

This clone was seen a single time. The V call is TRBV14, the J call TRBJ1-5; no firm D call. Trimming took off 0 bases at V and 7 bases at J, with 10 bases between the two ends. The CDR3 contains 14 residues. CDR1 and CDR2 from the germline V gene are SGHDN and FVKESK. CDR3 in amino acids: CASSQDLPGQPQHF. The DNA for the CDR3 is TGTGCCAGCAGCCAAGATCTTCCGGGACAGCCCCAGCATTTT. Using reference TRBV14 and TRBJ1-5 for the parts outside the CDR3, the full variable domain is EAGVTQFPSHSVIEKGQTVTLRCDPISGHDNLYWYRRVMGKEIKFLLHFVKESKQDESGMPNNRFLAERTGGTYSTLKVQPAELEDSGVYFCASSQDLPGQPQHFGDGTRLSIL.

The chain links TRBV11-2 to TRBJ2-7; 7 bases are shared with TRBD1. Trimming at V came to 5 bases and at J to 5 bases, leaving 3 bases not matched to a gene. The CDR3 sequence is 12 residues long. CDR1 SGHAT and CDR2 FQNNGV come from the germline V gene. CDR3 protein: CASSPTGDEQYF. DNA of the CDR3: TGTGCCAGCAGCCCTACAGGGGACGAGCAGTACTTC. Full variable domain (outside the CDR3, taken from reference TRBV11-2 and TRBJ2-7): EAGVAQSPRYKIIEKRQSVAFWCNPISGHATLYWYQQILGQGPKLLIQFQNNGVVDDSQLPKDRFSAERLKGVDSTLKIQPAKLEDSAVYLCASSPTGDEQYFGPGTRLTVT.

This clone was seen just once. The genes are TRBV29-1 and TRBJ1-2; D is possibly TRBD1 (5 bases). The CDR3 consists of 13 residues. Germline V CDR1 and CDR2: SQVTM, ANQGSEA. Trimming shortened V by 3 bases and J by 0 bases, and 8 bases separated the two germline ends. CDR3 bases: TGCAGCGTTGACGACAGCTCTAACTATGGCTACACCTTC. Translating it yields CSVDDSSNYGYTF.

V gene TRBV5-1 combines with J gene TRBJ1-4; TRBD1 matches at 7 bases. The length of the CDR3 is 16 residues. J was trimmed by 8 bases and V by 4 bases; bases with no gene match: 14. Per the germline V gene, CDR1 is SGHRS and CDR2 is YFSETQ. The CDR3 protein is CASSLLAGQYEEKLFF. The CDR3 bases are TGCGCCAGCAGCCTCCTTGCGGGACAGTATGAAGAAAAACTGTTTTTT.

The rearrangement links TRBV11-2 to TRBJ2-1; tentative D call: TRBD2 (5 bases). The CDR3 sequence is 13 residues long. The V gene's germline CDR1 is SGHAT and CDR2 FQNNGV. V gave up 3 bases and J gave up 9 bases, with 12 bases separating them. CDR3 sequence (DNA): TGTGCCAGCAGCTTTGAGGGCGTGGGTGAGCAGTTCTTC. It yields the protein CASSFEGVGEQFF.

The chain has TRBV9 and TRBJ2-2; D perhaps matches TRBD2 (5 bases). Germline V CDR1 and CDR2: SGDLS, YYNGEE. The CDR3 sequence is 15 residues long. Trimming left V 4 bases short and J 0 bases short, with 10 bases between. The CDR3 protein is CASSPGFANTGELFF. DNA for the CDR3: TGTGCCAGCAGCCCGGGGTTCGCGAACACCGGGGAGCTGTTTTTT.

This sequence joins TRBV7-9 and TRBJ2-5, with TRBD2 matching over 11 bases. J lost 2 bases, V lost 5 bases, and 7 bases had no gene match. Germline CDR1 SEHNR, CDR2 FQNEAQ (reference sequence). This CDR3 is 16 amino acids long. Here the CDR3 DNA reads TGTGCCAGCAGCCCAGGGACTAGCGGACCTCAAGAGACCCAGTACTTC. Protein product: CASSPGTSGPQETQYF. Full variable domain (missing parts from reference TRBV7-9 and TRBJ2-5): DTGVSQNPRHKITKRGQNVTFRCDPISEHNRLYWYRQTLGQGPEFLTYFQNEAQLEKSRLLSDRFSAERPKGSFSTLEIQRTEQGDSAMYLCASSPGTSGPQETQYFGPGTRLLVL.

This clone was detected once. V usage is TRBV29-1 and J usage is TRBJ1-4; a weak D match, TRBD1 (5 bases). The CDR3 runs 12 residues. With 7 bases removed from V and 5 bases from J, the gap between germline ends came to 11 bases. Germline V gene lookup returns CDR1 SQVTM and CDR2 ANQGSEA. CDR3 sequence reads: CSALDRNEKLFF. The CDR3 coding sequence is TGCAGCGCCTTAGACAGAAATGAAAAACTGTTTTTT.

The chain joins TRBV19 to TRBJ1-1, with 8 bases fitting TRBD1. There are 13 residues in the CDR3. Trimming took 10 bases from V and 5 from J; bases not matched to a gene: 9. CDR1 and CDR2 (germline): LNHDA, SQIVND (reference sequence). The CDR3 DNA reads as TGTGCCACTAACGACAGGGGAGGGACTGAAGCTTTCTTT. Translated, it gives CATNDRGGTEAFF.

This clone was recorded only once. The chain combines TRBV7-9 with TRBJ2-1; D is uncertain. Trimming cost V 1 base and J 0 bases, with 13 bases left between them. CDR1 is SEHNR, CDR2 FQNEAQ, per germline (reference sequence). The CDR3 runs 17 residues. The CDR3: CASSLVASMNSYNEQFF. The DNA of the CDR3 is TGTGCCAGCAGCTTAGTCGCCAGTATGAACTCCTACAATGAGCAGTTCTTC.

V usage is TRBV30 and J usage is TRBJ2-1; TRBD1 matches at 7 bases. CDR3 length: 13 amino acids. In germline, CDR1 is GTSNPN, CDR2 SVGIG (reference sequence). J lost 9 bases, V lost 6 bases, and 11 bases had no gene match. CDR3 protein: CACQLTGDPEQFF. The CDR3 region has the DNA TGTGCCTGCCAACTCACAGGGGACCCTGAGCAGTTCTTC.

The CDR3 region has the DNA TGTGCCAGCAGTTACTCGATTGGGGCGAACACTGAAGCTTTCTTT. Protein: CASSYSIGANTEAFF. The V gene is TRBV6-5, the J gene TRBJ1-1; D is perhaps TRBD1 (5 bases). V lost 0 bases to trimming and J lost 1 base, with 9 bases between them. Germline V gives CDR1 MNHEY, CDR2 SVGAGI. This CDR3 is 15 amino acids long.

V usage is TRBV5-5 and J usage is TRBJ2-7; D is perhaps TRBD1 (5 bases). This CDR3 contains 13 residues. The germline V gene encodes CDR1 SGHKS and CDR2 YYEKEE (reference sequence). Trimming stripped 1 base from V and 5 bases from J, with 10 bases between. CDR3 bases: TGTGCCAGCAGCTTGCAGGGCGTACACGAGCAGTACTTC. The encoded protein is CASSLQGVHEQYF.

The chain uses TRBV25-1 and TRBJ2-3; 8 bases are a match to TRBD2. V lost 2 bases and J lost 6; bases outside the gene matches: 4. The germline V gene has CDR1 MGHDK and CDR2 SYGVNS. This CDR3 has 14 residues. DNA of the CDR3: TGTGCCAGCAGTGAACTCGCTAGCGGGGATACGCAGTATTTT. Its protein product is CASSELASGDTQYF.

CDR3 DNA: TGCAGCGTTGAAAGTAGGACTAGTTTATCTTACAATGAGCAGTTCTTC. Translated: CSVESRTSLSYNEQFF. The chain is built from TRBV29-1 and TRBJ2-1; 7 nucleotides align to TRBD2. The junction had 11 bases not matched to a gene; V was cut back by 2 bases and J by 4 bases. Germline CDR1 SQVTM, CDR2 ANQGSEA. The CDR3 is made up of 16 amino acids.